Listed below are T cell receptor beta chains from one sample, sequenced in a study of shared clonotypes between healthy human individuals. Assay: immunoSEQ multiplex PCR; the TCRdb copy retains only in-frame clones and omits some. The sample has 2 million to 3 million clones, more than 85% seen once. Material for sequencing was naive CD4+ T cells from PBMCs. These receptor sequences come from a man younger than 35 in good health. Some clones in this sample may be carry-over from other donors' samples. Both conserved end residues are part of each CDR3. The D gene is left open where the match is weak. Clone size is given for some rows only: seen once, a few or many times, or a class if the clone is expanded.

clone_size d_call j_call v_call cdr3_aa cdr3_nt
once NA TRBJ1-4 TRBV7-9 CASSNRIGGLGEKLFF TGTGCCAGCAGCAACAGGATCGGGGGGCTAGGGGAAAAACTGTTTTTT
NA NA TRBJ1-2 TRBV5-6 CASSGNYGYTF TGTGCCAGCAGCGGGAACTATGGCTACACCTTC
NA NA TRBJ2-5 TRBV7-9 CASSIRQKGETQYF TGTGCCAGCAGCATAAGACAGAAAGGAGAGACCCAGTACTTC
NA NA TRBJ2-1 TRBV14 CASSQESSYNEQFF TGTGCCAGCAGCCAAGAATCCTCCTACAATGAGCAGTTCTTC
NA TRBD1 TRBJ1-4 TRBV6-5 CASSSGTGSEKLFF TGTGCCAGCAGCTCCGGGACAGGGAGTGAAAAACTGTTTTTT
NA NA TRBJ2-1 TRBV16 CASSQHSRDLEQFF TGTGCCAGCAGCCAACACTCTCGGGACCTTGAGCAGTTCTTC
NA NA TRBJ2-7 TRBV6-1 CASIVDGLGEQYF TGTGCCAGCATCGTGGACGGTCTCGGCGAGCAGTACTTC
NA NA TRBJ1-1 TRBV11-1 CASSPPGMGWSTEAFF TGTGCCAGCAGCCCCCCTGGGATGGGGTGGAGCACTGAAGCTTTCTTT
NA NA TRBJ2-5 TRBV9 CASSVDSQETQYF TGTGCCAGCAGCGTAGACAGCCAAGAGACCCAGTACTTC
NA NA TRBJ2-5 TRBV7-9 CASSVQETQYF TGTGCCAGCAGCGTCCAGGAGACCCAGTACTTC
NA NA TRBJ2-7 TRBV10-1 CASSDVSVLPYEQYF TGCGCCAGCAGTGACGTCAGCGTCCTCCCCTACGAGCAGTACTTC
NA NA TRBJ2-2 TRBV7-3 CASSREVAGELFF TGTGCCAGCAGCCGTGAAGTGGCCGGGGAGCTGTTTTTT
NA NA TRBJ2-7 TRBV9 CASSAGPQQGEQYF TGTGCCAGCAGCGCCGGTCCGCAGCAGGGCGAGCAGTACTTC
NA NA TRBJ2-5 TRBV6-1 CASSESRYYQETQYF TGTGCCAGCAGTGAAAGCCGGTACTACCAAGAGACCCAGTACTTC
NA NA TRBJ1-1 TRBV2 CASSDRGPTEAFF TGTGCCAGCAGTGATCGGGGCCCCACTGAAGCTTTCTTT
NA NA TRBJ2-2 TRBV11-1 CASSYRTGNTGELFF TGTGCCAGCAGCTACCGGACGGGAAACACCGGGGAGCTGTTTTTT
NA TRBD2 TRBJ2-7 TRBV7-9 CASSAGLAGGYEQYF TGTGCCAGCAGCGCCGGACTAGCGGGAGGTTACGAGCAGTACTTC
NA TRBD2 TRBJ2-1 TRBV19 CASSPRGVSGRANEQFF TGTGCCAGTAGTCCCCGTGGGGTGAGCGGGAGGGCAAATGAGCAGTTCTTC
NA TRBD1 TRBJ2-1 TRBV29-1 CSVGDRWAYNEQFF TGCAGCGTTGGGGACAGGTGGGCTTACAATGAGCAGTTCTTC
NA TRBD1 TRBJ1-2 TRBV6-6 CASRGTGVDYGYTF TGTGCCAGCAGGGGAACAGGGGTGGACTATGGCTACACCTTC
NA NA TRBJ2-3 TRBV6-6 CASTVLYGSHTDTQYF TGTGCCAGCACTGTACTGTACGGGAGCCACACAGATACGCAGTATTTT
NA TRBD2 TRBJ2-4 TRBV5-6 CASSPDAGGVDIQYF TGTGCCAGCAGCCCTGACGCGGGAGGGGTAGACATTCAGTACTTC
NA NA TRBJ2-5 TRBV2 CASSSTVETQYF TGTGCCAGCAGCTCGACGGTGGAGACCCAGTACTTC
NA NA TRBJ1-1 TRBV6-5 CASSPNTEAFF TGTGCCAGCAGTCCCAACACTGAAGCTTTCTTT
NA NA TRBJ2-5 TRBV11-2 CASSSRIAQETQYF TGTGCCAGCAGCTCTCGTATAGCCCAAGAGACCCAGTACTTC
NA TRBD1 TRBJ1-5 TRBV5-1 CASSAGQGGSNQPQHF TGCGCCAGCAGCGCCGGACAGGGAGGAAGCAATCAGCCCCAGCATTTT
NA TRBD1 TRBJ2-5 TRBV5-1 CASSSGQEVETQYF TGCGCCAGCAGCTCGGGACAGGAGGTAGAGACCCAGTACTTC
few NA TRBJ1-5 TRBV12-5 CASGTQGGQPQHF TGTGCTAGCGGCACTCAGGGTGGTCAGCCCCAGCATTTT
once TRBD2 TRBJ2-7 TRBV7-8 CASSYRLAGIGEQYF TGTGCCAGCAGCTACCGACTAGCGGGAATTGGCGAGCAGTACTTC
NA NA TRBJ2-1 TRBV2 CASSIVSYNEQFF TGTGCCAGCAGCATAGTCTCTTACAATGAGCAGTTCTTC
NA NA TRBJ1-1 TRBV23-1 CASRLRGNTEAFF TGCGCCAGCAGGCTACGGGGGAACACTGAAGCTTTCTTT
NA NA TRBJ2-5 TRBV5-1 CASSRPDRQETQYF TGCGCCAGCAGCCGTCCGGACCGCCAAGAGACCCAGTACTTC
NA TRBD2 TRBJ2-2 TRBV19 CASRHRGLAGAGELFF TGTGCCAGTAGACACCGGGGACTAGCGGGGGCCGGGGAGCTGTTTTTT
NA NA TRBJ2-1 TRBV9 CASSRHSGSYNEQFF TGTGCCAGCAGCCGCCACTCAGGCTCCTACAATGAGCAGTTCTTC